This T cell receptor beta chain is from a study of CD8+CD57+ T cells in acquired aplastic anemia. Study as a whole: The mean DNA yield obtained from sorted CD4+ and CD8+ cells came to roughly 3 ug. Healthy donors averaged about 10 million reads for CD4+ cells. General study findings and limits: With respect to CD8+ Simpson's diversity, patients and controls did not differ significantly. Comparison of patients with controls identified 25 to 35 shared CD8+ CDR3 sequences.

Genomic DNA, serving as template, underwent TCR beta VDJ and CDR3 profiling. TCRdb reprocessed the reads with MiXCR, giving one entry per CDR3 protein. Counted here are some 47,000 distinct CDR3 sequences, over 60% occurring once; the ten biggest clones make up 34%. This CDR3 comprises 15 residues. Deletions cut 1 base from V and 4 bases from J, with 13 bases between. From germline, CDR1 is MGHRA and CDR2 YSYEKL. This clonotype was picked up many times. As yet, its antigen is unknown. This sequence joins TRBV4-1 and TRBJ2-5; D is uncertain. This TCR was sampled from a human donor in good health, serving as a control. The sample taken for sequencing was sorted CD4+, CD8+, or CD8+CD57+ T cells (not recorded which) from PBMCs. DNA of the CDR3: TGCGCCAGCAGCCAAGTTAACGGGCCGGGAGAGACCCAGTACTTC. It encodes CASSQVNGPGETQYF.